This TCR beta chain comes out of a study of blood T cell repertoires in COVID-19. The protocol was immunoSEQ multiplex PCR, while the TCRdb copy is restricted to in-frame clones and leaves out a portion. Here the sample spans 300,000 to 400,000 clones, roughly nine tenths being singletons. The germline V gene encodes CDR1 SQVTM and CDR2 ANQGSEA. The V end was cut by 3 bases, the J end by 7 bases, with 12 bases between. The CDR3 runs 12 residues. The sequenced material came from PBMCs or T cells enriched from blood (not recorded which). The sequence was obtained from a woman in her thirties who had been exposed to COVID-19. The rearrangement joins TRBV29-1 to TRBJ1-2; D unresolved. This chain's CDR3 is CSVDAGRGGYTF. Here the CDR3 DNA reads TGCAGCGTTGATGCGGGTCGAGGTGGCTACACCTTC.